This T cell receptor (beta chain) was retrieved from a study of blood T cell repertoires in COVID-19. Study at large: Samples of COVID-19 (acute and convalescent) were obtained from the United States, Italy and Spain. PBMCs, B-cell-depleted T cells, or T cells provided the cDNA or gDNA that made up the material.

In the original processing: Researchers report that nucleated cell counts were estimated from reference gene primer amplification. The table came from immunoSEQ multiplex PCR; TCRdb's copy has only in-frame clones and leaves some out. That table is the source of V, J and clone size, and D and trimming were worked out from the DNA. Of tens of thousands of clones in the sample, 85% to 90% were seen once. Sequenced material: peripheral blood. The origin of this receptor is a man between 65 and 85 years old with acute or convalescent COVID-19.

In DNA form, the CDR3 reads TGTGCCAGCAGCGTAGCTACAGGAGAAAACACCATATATTTT. Encoded protein: CASSVATGENTIYF. The rearrangement links TRBV9 to TRBJ1-3, with a tentative D call TRBD1 (5 bases). The CDR3 spans 14 residues. Deletions cut 0 bases from V and 6 bases from J, with 10 bases between. The germline V gene has CDR1 SGDLS and CDR2 YYNGEE.